One and the same sample provided the 24 T cell receptor beta chains below, sequenced in a study of PD-1 blockade in classical Hodgkin lymphoma. The data were produced by immunoSEQ multiplex PCR, yet TCRdb's version contains in-frame clones alone and is incomplete. The sample yields about 86,000 clones, about 88% seen once. In every patient, relapse followed autologous stem cell transplantation, while exposure to brentuximab vedotin differed. The sequencing here drew on peripheral blood mononuclear cells (PBMCs), taken before the second cycle of nivolumab. The receptor set was obtained from a human donor with classical Hodgkin lymphoma.

This chain connects TRBV7-6 to TRBJ2-5; D may be TRBD1 (6 bases). V lost 1 base and J lost 6, with 12 bases in between. The germline CDR1 and CDR2 sequences are SGHVS and FNYEAQ. This CDR3 is built from 14 residues. CDR3 DNA sequence: TGTGCCAGCAGCTTAGACCCAGGGGCAAAGACCCAGTACTTC. Protein product: CASSLDPGAKTQYF. Full variable domain (missing parts from reference TRBV7-6 and TRBJ2-5): GAGVSQSPRYKVTKRGQDVALRCDPISGHVSLYWYRQALGQGPEFLTYFNYEAQQDKSGLPNDRFSAERPEGSISTLTIQRTEQRDSAMYRCASSLDPGAKTQYFGPGTRLLVL.

This chain links TRBV19 with TRBJ2-5; possibly TRBD1 for D (6 bases). Germline loops: CDR1 LNHDA, CDR2 SQIVND (reference sequence). V lost 6 bases to trimming and J lost 2 bases, with 13 bases between them. This CDR3 spans 14 amino acids. CDR3 amino acids: CASRPGTLQETQYF. Written as DNA, the CDR3 is TGTGCCAGTAGGCCCGGGACACTTCAAGAGACCCAGTACTTC.

The table lists this clone with a few counts. V and J are TRBV25-1 and TRBJ1-4; D gene ambiguous. The CDR3 sequence is 11 residues long. Trimming took 6 bases from V and 8 from J, leaving 7 bases between them. Germline V gene lookup returns CDR1 MGHDK and CDR2 SYGVNS. As DNA, the CDR3 is TGTGCCAGCAGCGAACGCGAAAAACTGTTTTTT. This translates into CASSEREKLFF.

The gene calls are TRBV27 and TRBJ2-7; D may be TRBD1 (6 bases). This CDR3 contains 13 residues. The V end was cut by 6 bases, the J end by 3 bases, with 12 bases between. Germline-derived CDR1 and CDR2 are MNHEY and SMNVEV (reference sequence). The CDR3 protein is CASRPTGNYEQYF. For the CDR3, the DNA is TGTGCCAGCAGACCAACAGGGAACTACGAGCAGTACTTC.

The chain is built from TRBV4-1 and TRBJ2-5; no definite D call. The CDR3 totals 15 residues. Trimming shortened V by 2 bases and J by 5 bases, and 15 bases separated the two germline ends. Germline CDR1 is MGHRA and CDR2 is YSYEKL. The CDR3 reads CASSQFIEQLETQYF. DNA of the CDR3: TGCGCCAGCAGCCAATTTATAGAACAGTTGGAGACCCAGTACTTC.

The chain links TRBV25-1 to TRBJ2-2; D unclear. Germline V gene data show CDR1 as MGHDK and CDR2 as SYGVNS. With 7 bases removed from V and 2 bases from J, the gap between germline ends came to 5 bases. The CDR3 totals 12 residues. CDR3 sequence: CASTENTGELFF. CDR3 bases: TGTGCCAGCACGGAAAACACCGGGGAGCTGTTTTTT.

The gene calls are TRBV6-6 and TRBJ2-1; D is possibly TRBD1 (6 bases). This CDR3 comprises 14 residues. CDR1 is MNHNY, CDR2 SVGAGI, per germline (reference sequence). The V and J ends lost 5 bases and 2 bases respectively, with 10 bases between them. As DNA, the CDR3 is TGTGCCAGCAGTGGACAGTGGCCCTACAATGAGCAGTTCTTC. Its protein is CASSGQWPYNEQFF.

This chain uses TRBV4-2 with TRBJ1-4, with D maybe TRBD1 (5 bases). Germline V gene lookup returns CDR1 LGHNA and CDR2 YNFKEQ. This CDR3 comprises 17 residues. V shed 0 bases and J shed 2 bases, with 13 bases lying between them. CDR3 nucleotide sequence: TGTGCCAGCAGCCAAGATTGGGCAGGGCAGACTAATGAAAAACTGTTTTTT. This codes for CASSQDWAGQTNEKLFF.

This chain's CDR3 is CASSQGPWGYTF. In nucleotides, the CDR3 is TGTGCCAGCAGCCAAGGGCCGTGGGGCTACACCTTC. This chain uses TRBV14 with TRBJ1-2; D remains unclear. In germline, CDR1 is SGHDN, CDR2 FVKESK. The CDR3 is made up of 12 amino acids. V was pared by 1 base and J by 8 bases, with 8 bases between.

CDR3 DNA: TGCGCCAGCAGCCCTAGGAGGATGGGCGGGGCCCTTTACAATGAGCAGTTCTTC. Residues: CASSPRRMGGALYNEQFF. The V call is TRBV4-1, the J call TRBJ2-1, with D tentatively TRBD2 (6 bases). The germline V and J ends were trimmed by 4 bases and 4 bases, with 23 bases remaining between them. The V gene's germline CDR1 is MGHRA and CDR2 YSYEKL. The CDR3 is 18 residues long.

The V call is TRBV2, the J call TRBJ1-1, with D unclear. CDR3 length equals 11 residues. CDR1 is SNHLY and CDR2 is FYNNEI in the germline V gene. The V end was cut by 9 bases, the J end by 0 bases, with 5 bases between. The CDR3 DNA reads as TGTGCCAGGAACATGAACACTGAAGCTTTCTTT. Translated, it gives CARNMNTEAFF.

This chain uses TRBV18 with TRBJ1-4; TRBD1 might be the D (6 bases). Trimming took 4 bases from V and 7 from J, leaving 16 bases between them. CDR1 KGHSH and CDR2 LQKENI come from the germline V gene. CDR3 length equals 15 residues. The CDR3 loop reads CASSLAHGGPEKLFF. The CDR3 bases are TGTGCCAGCTCACTCGCCCACGGGGGGCCTGAAAAACTGTTTTTT.

This clone has more than one count but fewer than ten. The CDR3 loop is CASSFGQFSGNTIYF. Here the CDR3 DNA reads TGTGCCAGCAGTTTTGGACAGTTCTCTGGAAACACCATATATTTT. The chain combines TRBV2 with TRBJ1-3; tentative D call: TRBD1 (6 bases). The V and J ends lost 5 bases and 0 bases respectively, with 11 bases between them. The CDR3 extends over 15 amino acids. Per the germline V gene, CDR1 is SNHLY and CDR2 is FYNNEI.

V gene TRBV27 combines with J gene TRBJ1-1, with D hard to call. Germline assignment: CDR1 MNHEY and CDR2 SMNVEV (reference sequence). The CDR3 loop spans 13 amino acids. Trimming shortened V by 2 bases and J by 4 bases, and 8 bases separated the two germline ends. CDR3 in DNA: TGTGCCAGCAGTTTAGGGAGTCCCACTGAAGCTTTCTTT. As protein: CASSLGSPTEAFF.

V and J are TRBV28 and TRBJ2-5; D gene unclear. Trimming shortened V by 4 bases and J by 0 bases, and 6 bases separated the two germline ends. This CDR3 has 13 amino acids. Germline V gene sequence: CDR1 MDHEN, CDR2 SYDVKM. The CDR3 nucleotides read TGTGCCAGCAGTTCCCCGCACCAAGAGACCCAGTACTTC. Translated: CASSSPHQETQYF.

The chain couples TRBV7-9 to TRBJ1-4; the D gene is possibly TRBD1 (6 bases). Looked up from germline, CDR1 is SEHNR and CDR2 is FQNEAQ (reference sequence). The CDR3 is made up of 14 amino acids. V lost 4 bases, J lost 5 bases, and 11 bases lay in between. The CDR3 sequence: CASSWGQVNEKLFF. For the CDR3, the DNA is TGTGCCAGCAGCTGGGGACAAGTAAATGAAAAACTGTTTTTT.

V is TRBV28 and J is TRBJ2-5; TRBD2 agrees at 15 bases. With 3 bases clipped from V and 3 bases from J, the junction kept 2 bases outside the gene matches. This CDR3 is built from 16 residues. CDR1 is MDHEN and CDR2 is SYDVKM in the germline V gene. This CDR3 reads CASSLGLAGGKETQYF. CDR3 DNA: TGTGCCAGCAGTTTGGGACTAGCGGGGGGAAAAGAGACCCAGTACTTC. Full variable domain (missing parts from reference TRBV28 and TRBJ2-5): DVKVTQSSRYLVKRTGEKVFLECVQDMDHENMFWYRQDPGLGLRLIYFSYDVKMKEKGDIPEGYSVSREKKERFSLILESASTNQTSMYLCASSLGLAGGKETQYFGPGTRLLVL.

V and J are TRBV10-2 and TRBJ2-7; D unclear. Trimming took off 2 bases at V and 5 bases at J, with 10 bases between the two ends. CDR3 size: 13 residues. Germline V gene data show CDR1 as WSHSY and CDR2 as SAAADI. CDR3 loop: CASSEGLTDEQYF. CDR3 sequence (DNA): TGCGCCAGCAGTGAGGGCCTCACCGACGAGCAGTACTTC.

V gene TRBV28 combines with J gene TRBJ1-4; D might be TRBD1 (5 bases). Germline assignment: CDR1 MDHEN and CDR2 SYDVKM. There are 18 residues in the CDR3. V lost 3 bases to trimming and J lost 4 bases, with 21 bases between them. CDR3 residues: CASSFRVWKRDRNEKLFF. The CDR3 coding sequence is TGTGCCAGCAGTTTCAGAGTTTGGAAGAGGGACCGTAATGAAAAACTGTTTTTT.

The J gene is TRBJ2-1, the V gene TRBV14; 7 nucleotides match TRBD2. The CDR3 sequence is 16 residues long. Germline values: CDR1 SGHDN, CDR2 FVKESK. V was pared by 2 bases and J by 0 bases, with 4 bases of the junction left unmatched. The CDR3: CASSQWGGSSYNEQFF. The CDR3, as DNA: TGTGCCAGCAGCCAATGGGGGGGGAGCTCCTACAATGAGCAGTTCTTC.

This sequence joins TRBV29-1 and TRBJ2-1; a possible D gene is TRBD1 (6 bases). Trimming cost V 4 bases and J 1 base, with 17 bases left between them. The CDR3 runs to 16 residues. CDR1 is SQVTM, CDR2 ANQGSEA, per germline. The DNA of the CDR3 is TGCAGCGTTGCGAGAAAGGCAGGGGAGTCCTACAATGAGCAGTTCTTC. Translating gives CSVARKAGESYNEQFF.

This clone is a singleton in its sample. This specimen includes other DNA sequences encoding the same CDR3. This sequence joins TRBV19 and TRBJ2-1, with 13 bases that match TRBD2. Germline-derived CDR1 and CDR2 are LNHDA and SQIVND (reference sequence). V was pared by 5 bases and J by 4 bases, with 2 bases of the junction left unmatched. This CDR3 is 15 amino acids long. CDR3 amino acids: CASSRGLAGYNEQFF. CDR3 DNA sequence: TGTGCCAGTAGTCGGGGACTAGCGGGATACAATGAGCAGTTCTTC.

The chain combines TRBV2 with TRBJ2-1, with TRBD2 identical over 9 bases. The CDR3 spans 16 residues. The germline V gene has CDR1 SNHLY and CDR2 FYNNEI. The V segment lost 1 base and the J segment 9 bases; nucleotides outside the gene matches: 10. The CDR3 loop is CASSEGGAGGPREQFF. For the CDR3, the DNA is TGTGCCAGCAGTGAAGGCGGGGCGGGGGGGCCCCGTGAGCAGTTCTTC.

The chain has TRBV20-1 and TRBJ2-1; D not certain. This CDR3 is built from 11 residues. The V end was cut by 2 bases, the J end by 7 bases, with 6 bases between. CDR1 and CDR2 (germline): DFQATT, SNEGSKA (reference sequence). CDR3: CSARSRNEQFF. The CDR3 DNA sequence: TGCAGTGCTAGAAGTAGGAATGAGCAGTTCTTC.